What follows describes a single T cell receptor beta chain. This record comes from a study of blood T cell repertoires in COVID-19. About the study: PBMCs, B-cell-depleted T cells, or T cells provided the cDNA or gDNA that made up the material.

Clones were read by immunoSEQ multiplex PCR, and TCRdb kept only the in-frame ones, dropping some. The sample has 73,000 or so clones, 80% to 95% seen once. J lost 2 bases, V lost 3 bases, and 3 bases had no gene match. This CDR3 contains 15 residues. CDR1 is LGHNA and CDR2 is YSLEER in the germline V gene. This clonotype originated in a human donor with active COVID-19. The donor label of this sample is uncertain. The specimen sequenced was peripheral blood. The chain joins TRBV4-3 to TRBJ2-1; 8 bases line up with TRBD1. CDR3 bases: TGCGCCAGCAGCCAGACAGGGGATGCCTACAATGAGCAGTTCTTC. It encodes CASSQTGDAYNEQFF.